These 26 T cell receptor beta chains came from one sample sequenced in a study of radiation and T cells in renal cell carcinoma. Profiled with immunoSEQ multiplex PCR; TCRdb holds only in-frame clones, not every one. The profile shows 100,000 to 150,000 clones, around 80% of them singletons. Indicated time point: blood 2 weeks post-SBRT. The treatment: 15 Gy SBRT to primary tumor, nephrectomy 4 weeks later. The sequencing here drew on blood, taken from a patient whose treatment included radiotherapy and nephrectomy. The source is a man in his fifties or sixties with renal cell carcinoma.

This clone was recorded once. V and J are TRBV28 and TRBJ2-7; TRBD1 agrees at 7 bases. Trimming at V came to 1 base and at J to 5 bases, leaving 2 bases not matched to a gene. Per the germline V gene, CDR1 is MDHEN and CDR2 is SYDVKM. The CDR3 is made up of 13 amino acids. The CDR3 spells CASSLLGGNEQYF. The CDR3 coding sequence is TGTGCCAGCAGTTTATTAGGGGGCAACGAGCAGTACTTC.

The chain couples TRBV29-1 to TRBJ2-1; 10 bases align to TRBD2. J lost 6 bases, V lost 3 bases, and 11 bases had no gene match. The CDR3 length is 16 residues. In germline, CDR1 is SQVTM, CDR2 ANQGSEA. The chain's CDR3 is CSVEASGSPMLNEQFF. CDR3 in DNA: TGCAGCGTTGAGGCTAGCGGGAGCCCTATGCTCAATGAGCAGTTCTTC.

This chain joins TRBV7-8 and TRBJ1-5, with TRBD1 matching 12 bases. V trimming: 2 bases; J trimming: 2 bases; junction bases outside the gene matches: 10. This CDR3 contains 19 residues. In germline, CDR1 is SGHVS, CDR2 FQNEAQ. For the CDR3, the DNA is TGTGCCAGCAGCTTATACCCGGGACAGGGGGCTGGGGGCAATCAGCCCCAGCATTTT. As protein: CASSLYPGQGAGGNQPQHF.

The rearrangement joins TRBV11-2 to TRBJ2-3; 9 bases are a match to TRBD1. V trimming: 4 bases; J trimming: 4 bases; junction bases outside the gene matches: 6. The CDR3 totals 15 residues. Germline lookup yields CDR1 SGHAT and CDR2 FQNNGV. As DNA, the CDR3 is TGTGCCAGCAGCTCTTACAGGGGGCCCGCAGATACGCAGTATTTT. Translating gives CASSSYRGPADTQYF.

The rearrangement links TRBV29-1 to TRBJ2-5, with 9 bases matching TRBD2. J was trimmed by 1 base and V by 4 bases; bases with no gene match: 10. The V gene's germline CDR1 is SQVTM and CDR2 ANQGSEA. The CDR3 totals 16 residues. CDR3 loop: CSVGRVAGVFQETQYF. CDR3 coding DNA: TGCAGCGTTGGGAGAGTAGCGGGAGTTTTCCAAGAGACCCAGTACTTC.

The rearrangement links TRBV6-1 to TRBJ1-5; maybe TRBD1 (6 bases). Germline CDR1 and CDR2: MNHNS and SASEGT. Trimming left V 8 bases short and J 1 base short, with 15 bases between. CDR3 length: 15 amino acids. CDR3 in DNA: TGTGCCAGCGCGATACAGGGAAACAGCAATCAGCCCCAGCATTTT. This translates into CASAIQGNSNQPQHF.

This sequence joins TRBV6-5 and TRBJ1-2; D is undetermined. Germline loops: CDR1 MNHEY, CDR2 SVGAGI. The CDR3 runs to 14 residues. V was cut by 2 bases and J by 3 bases, with 10 bases left in between. CDR3: CASSYGTDDYGYTF. In nucleotides, the CDR3 is TGTGCCAGCAGTTACGGAACAGATGACTATGGCTACACCTTC.

V and J are TRBV5-1 and TRBJ2-7, with no clear D. With 0 bases removed from V and 5 bases from J, the gap between germline ends came to 6 bases. This CDR3 region has 12 residues. The germline CDR1 and CDR2 sequences are SGHRS and YFSETQ. The CDR3 DNA reads as TGCGCCAGCAGCTTGGATGGGAACGAGCAGTACTTC. Translation gives CASSLDGNEQYF.

This rearrangement joins TRBV28 to TRBJ1-1, with TRBD1 as a possible D gene (5 bases). Germline CDR1 reads MDHEN; CDR2 reads SYDVKM. Trimming took 5 bases from V and 1 from J, leaving 11 bases between them. This CDR3 contains 14 residues. The CDR3 DNA is TGTGCCAGCAGTCCCCCAGGGAGGAACACTGAAGCTTTCTTT. This encodes CASSPPGRNTEAFF.

The chain has TRBV11-2 and TRBJ1-4; D is ambiguous. V dropped 5 bases and J dropped 0 bases, with 10 bases sitting between them. Per germline, CDR1 SGHAT and CDR2 FQNNGV. The CDR3 covers 15 residues. The CDR3 is CASSSDSATNEKLFF. The CDR3, as DNA: TGTGCCAGCAGCAGTGATAGTGCAACTAATGAAAAACTGTTTTTT.

The chain is built from TRBV10-3 and TRBJ1-2; D ambiguous. CDR3 length equals 14 residues. CDR1 and CDR2 from the germline V gene are ENHRY and SYGVKD. With 3 bases removed from V and 2 bases from J, the gap between germline ends came to 10 bases. This CDR3 is CAISDPDTNYGYTF. CDR3 DNA: TGTGCCATCAGTGATCCCGACACGAACTATGGCTACACCTTC.

V usage is TRBV15 and J usage is TRBJ2-1; either TRBD1 or TRBD2 may supply D (5 bases each). Germline values: CDR1 LNHNV, CDR2 YYDKDF (reference sequence). V was cut by 0 bases and J by 1 base, with 13 bases left in between. The CDR3 spans 17 residues. The CDR3 bases are TGTGCCACCAGCAGAGAGTCTTCCGGGGCGTCCTACAATGAGCAGTTCTTC. Its protein product is CATSRESSGASYNEQFF.

In its sample, this clone was seen a few times. This chain connects TRBV30 to TRBJ1-1; possible D gene TRBD1, 5 bases. The V and J ends lost 0 bases and 12 bases respectively, with 11 bases between them. The CDR3 has 11 amino acids. From germline, CDR1 is GTSNPN and CDR2 SVGIG (reference sequence). CDR3 loop: CAWSVWRGTFF. CDR3 in DNA: TGTGCCTGGAGTGTATGGAGGGGAACTTTCTTT.

The chain is built from TRBV4-1 and TRBJ2-7; D possibly uses TRBD1 or TRBD2 (5 bases each). V shed 1 base and J shed 0 bases, with 10 bases lying between them. CDR3 length equals 15 residues. Germline CDR1 and CDR2: MGHRA and YSYEKL. CDR3 coding DNA: TGCGCCAGCAGCCAAGTGGGACGTATCTCCTACGAGCAGTACTTC. Residues: CASSQVGRISYEQYF.

J is TRBJ2-7 and V is TRBV9, with D possibly matching TRBD1 (5 bases). Germline CDR1 is SGDLS and CDR2 is YYNGEE. There are 15 residues in the CDR3. The germline V and J ends were trimmed by 0 bases and 1 base, with 11 bases remaining between them. CDR3 region: CASSVGIDSSYEQYF. The CDR3 DNA reads as TGTGCCAGCAGCGTAGGCATTGACAGTTCCTACGAGCAGTACTTC.

The J gene is TRBJ1-5, the V gene TRBV6-5; no clear D gene. CDR3 length equals 14 residues. Germline assignment: CDR1 MNHEY and CDR2 SVGAGI. Trimming took 6 bases from V and 1 from J, leaving 10 bases between them. The chain's CDR3 is CASSRDGSNQPQHF. The CDR3 nucleotides are TGTGCCAGCAGCCGCGACGGGAGCAATCAGCCCCAGCATTTT.

The CDR3: CASSWGTENTEAFF. The DNA for the CDR3 is TGCGCCAGCAGCTGGGGGACAGAGAACACTGAAGCTTTCTTT. The rearrangement uses TRBV5-1 and TRBJ1-1; the match to TRBD1 covers 7 bases. V gave up 3 bases and J gave up 1 base; unmatched junction bases: 3. The CDR3 consists of 14 residues. Germline V gene lookup returns CDR1 SGHRS and CDR2 YFSETQ.

J is TRBJ1-1 and V is TRBV7-9; no firm D call. Germline CDR1 reads SEHNR; CDR2 reads FQNEAQ (reference sequence). Deletions cut 5 bases from V and 5 bases from J, with 12 bases between. CDR3 length: 13 amino acids. Here the CDR3 DNA reads TGTGCCAGCAGCCTACCCACGGGGACTGAAGCTTTCTTT. This gives the protein CASSLPTGTEAFF.

This chain joins TRBV6-1 and TRBJ2-2, with D perhaps being TRBD1 or TRBD2 (5 bases each). CDR1 is MNHNS, CDR2 SASEGT, per germline. There are 13 residues in the CDR3. V dropped 6 bases and J dropped 2 bases, with 7 bases sitting between them. The CDR3 coding sequence is TGTGCCAGCAGCGGGGACAACACCGGGGAGCTGTTTTTT. This sequence encodes CASSGDNTGELFF.

This sequence joins TRBV5-1 and TRBJ2-7; D not resolved. V was pared by 4 bases and J by 3 bases, with 20 bases between. There are 16 residues in the CDR3. The V gene's germline CDR1 is SGHRS and CDR2 YFSETQ. The CDR3 here is CASSPCPPLGVYEQYF. CDR3 sequence (DNA): TGCGCCAGCAGCCCCTGCCCCCCCCTTGGGGTCTACGAGCAGTACTTC.

As regards this clone: The junction shows a germline mismatch at one end, possibly a read error. This chain uses TRBV19 with TRBJ1-2; TRBD1 matches at 7 bases. CDR3 size: 13 residues. Germline V gene lookup returns CDR1 LNHDA and CDR2 SQIVND (reference sequence). The CDR3 region is CASSVDRDYGYTF. CDR3 sequence (DNA): TGTGCCAGTAGTGTAGACAGGGACTATGGCTACACCTTC.

This sequence joins TRBV19 and TRBJ1-5; D may be TRBD1 (6 bases). The V gene's germline CDR1 is LNHDA and CDR2 SQIVND (reference sequence). The CDR3 length is 14 residues. The ends were cut back, 9 bases at V and 2 bases at J, with 14 bases in the middle. DNA for the CDR3: TGTGCCAGCTCAGGGGAGTCGGGCAATCAGCCCCAGCATTTT. Residues: CASSGESGNQPQHF.

The chain recombines TRBV1 with TRBJ2-7; the DNA was not used to check the table's D call, TRBD2. TRBV1 is a documented pseudogene. The CDR3 is 15 residues long. The CDR3 sequence: CTSSQGTSGLYEQYF. CDR3 bases: TGCACCAGCAGCCAAGGGACTAGCGGTCTCTACGAGCAGTACTTC.

V and J are TRBV20-1 and TRBJ1-2, with D unresolved. The CDR3 has 11 residues. V gave up 0 bases and J gave up 8 bases, with 7 bases separating them. Germline assignment: CDR1 DFQATT and CDR2 SNEGSKA (reference sequence). The CDR3 reads CSARDSWGYTF. The DNA of the CDR3 is TGCAGTGCTAGAGATTCGTGGGGCTACACCTTC.

The chain couples TRBV30 to TRBJ1-1, with D unclear. Germline values: CDR1 GTSNPN, CDR2 SVGIG (reference sequence). The CDR3 contains 12 residues. The V gene lost 2 bases and the J gene lost 7 bases, with 11 bases spanning the gap. Here the CDR3 DNA reads TGTGCCTGGAGTTTACCCCCAGTTGAAGCTTTCTTT. Protein: CAWSLPPVEAFF.

The gene calls are TRBV6-4 and TRBJ2-7; tentative D call: TRBD2 (5 bases). CDR1 and CDR2 (germline): MRHNA, SNTAGT. This CDR3 spans 17 amino acids. The V gene lost 8 bases and the J gene lost 5 bases, with 28 bases spanning the gap. CDR3 nucleotides: TGTGCCAGCCCTATTCTCCAAAACGGGCTCCTCGGGAACGAGCAGTACTTC. Amino acid sequence: CASPILQNGLLGNEQYF.